Reported below is one TCR beta chain. Its antigen remains unidentified. Germline-derived CDR1 and CDR2 are MGHRA and YSYEKL. This CDR3 is 15 amino acids long. V was trimmed by 3 bases and J by 2 bases, leaving 14 bases between them. These data originate in a study of T cells in Graves' hyperthyroidism and ophthalmopathy. Study results and caveats: Appearing also in blood were most of the thyroid clonotypes expanded above 0.001.

Amplification targeted TCR beta CDR3 regions from RNA transcripts. The HTBI set primed first-round TCR CDR3 RT-PCR. TCRdb reanalysed the multiplex PCR reads using MiXCR and keeps one entry per CDR3 protein. The sample has about 290,000 distinct CDR3 sequences, about an eighth seen once. The sequenced sample consisted of blood. The chain couples TRBV4-1 to TRBJ2-7; weak D call: TRBD1 (5 bases). The source of this sequence is a woman in her 30s with Graves' hyperthyroidism that later progressed to Graves' ophthalmopathy. For the CDR3, the DNA is TGCGCCAGCAGCCACGACAGACAGTATACCTACGAGCAGTACTTC. Its protein product is CASSHDRQYTYEQYF.